This T cell receptor beta chain was obtained from a study of blood T cell repertoires in COVID-19. Germline trimming cut 3 bases from V and 9 bases from J; bases unmatched to any gene: 13. This CDR3 comprises 16 residues. Germline CDR1 and CDR2: LGHDT and YNNKEL (reference sequence). Sequenced by immunoSEQ multiplex PCR; TCRdb stores in-frame clones only, minus some. The data show 110,000 to 150,000 clones, 85% to 90% seen once. This rearrangement joins TRBV3-1 (or the pseudogene TRBV3-2) to TRBJ2-1; 8 bases map to TRBD2. Sequencing used PBMCs or T cells enriched from blood (not recorded which). The source is a man between 60 and 75 years old who had recovered from COVID-19. In nucleotides, the CDR3 is TGTGCCAGCAGCCACTTACCCAGCGGGAGTGGGATTGAGCAGTTCTTC. Encoded protein: CASSHLPSGSGIEQFF.